The 18 T cell receptor beta chains presented below share a single source sample, sequenced in a study of T cell changes during pregnancy in multiple sclerosis. Method: immunoSEQ multiplex PCR; TCRdb's copy keeps in-frame clones and lacks some. This repertoire shows roughly 42,000 clones, about 88% found once; its top ten account for approximately 0.62%. Here the sequenced sample was CD4+ T cells from peripheral blood mononuclear cells, taken in the first trimester of pregnancy. Every receptor here comes from a female donor with multiple sclerosis, enrolled in a pregnancy study.

The chain links TRBV30 to TRBJ2-7; 10 bases map to TRBD1. In germline, CDR1 is GTSNPN, CDR2 SVGIG (reference sequence). This CDR3 has 14 amino acids. J lost 2 bases, V lost 0 bases, and 1 base had no gene match. The CDR3, as DNA: TGTGCCTGGAGTGTAGGACAGGGGGCCTACGAGCAGTACTTC. Its protein is CAWSVGQGAYEQYF.

This sequence joins TRBV18 and TRBJ2-3; D not certain. The CDR3 extends over 13 amino acids. The germline CDR1 and CDR2 sequences are KGHSH and LQKENI. Trimming took 8 bases from V and 0 from J, leaving 9 bases between them. The CDR3 is CASAQTSTDTQYF. CDR3 DNA sequence: TGTGCCAGCGCACAGACTAGCACAGATACGCAGTATTTT.

This clone has a handful of counts. The V call is TRBV7-3, the J call TRBJ2-2; D might be TRBD2 (5 bases). V was shortened by 2 bases and J by 4 bases, with 11 bases between the two germline ends. Germline values: CDR1 SGHTA, CDR2 FQGTGA. There are 15 residues in the CDR3. The DNA of the CDR3 is TGTGCCAGCAGCTTAGACTTCCGGGGCACCGGGGAGCTGTTTTTT. Translating it yields CASSLDFRGTGELFF.

The J gene is TRBJ1-1, the V gene TRBV19; unclear D gene. The V gene lost 4 bases and the J gene lost 1 base, with 7 bases spanning the gap. The CDR3 totals 13 residues. The germline gives CDR1 LNHDA, CDR2 SQIVND (reference sequence). DNA of the CDR3: TGTGCCAGTAGTAGCCCAGGGAACACTGAAGCTTTCTTT. It encodes CASSSPGNTEAFF.

V gene TRBV5-5 combines with J gene TRBJ1-2, with 9 bases identical to TRBD1. The germline V gene has CDR1 SGHKS and CDR2 YYEKEE (reference sequence). There are 15 residues in the CDR3. With V trimmed by 0 bases and J by 7 bases, 7 bases remained unmatched. CDR3 in amino acids: CASSLAGQGTSGYTF. CDR3 DNA sequence: TGTGCCAGCAGCTTGGCGGGACAGGGTACAAGTGGCTACACCTTC. Full variable domain (remainder filled in from reference TRBV5-5 and TRBJ1-2): DAGVTQSPTHLIKTRGQQVTLRCSPISGHKSVSWYQQVLGQGPQFIFQYYEKEERGRGNFPDRFSARQFPNYSSELNVNALLLGDSALYLCASSLAGQGTSGYTFGSGTRLTVV.

The CDR3 DNA sequence: TGTGCCAGCAGCCGCGACTATTGGGCTACGCAGTATTTT. It codes for CASSRDYWATQYF. The V and J genes are TRBV28 and TRBJ2-3, with D perhaps matching TRBD2 (5 bases). The CDR3 loop spans 13 amino acids. Germline CDR1 is MDHEN and CDR2 is SYDVKM. The V and J ends lost 6 bases and 8 bases respectively, with 15 bases between them. Complete variable domain (other parts from reference TRBV28 and TRBJ2-3): DVKVTQSSRYLVKRTGEKVFLECVQDMDHENMFWYRQDPGLGLRLIYFSYDVKMKEKGDIPEGYSVSREKKERFSLILESASTNQTSMYLCASSRDYWATQYFGPGTRLTVL.

The chain uses TRBV5-1 and TRBJ2-5; 7 nucleotides agree with TRBD1. V was clipped by 2 bases and J by 5 bases; unmatched bases: 12. The CDR3 spans 16 residues. CDR1 and CDR2 (germline): SGHRS, YFSETQ. The CDR3 region has the DNA TGCGCCAGCAGCTTACAGGGGTCGGTTGGGGGCGAGACCCAGTACTTC. Its translation is CASSLQGSVGGETQYF.

J is TRBJ1-4 and V is TRBV4-1, with 10 bases that match TRBD1. There are 15 residues in the CDR3. The ends lost 4 bases at V and 10 bases at J; junction bases unmatched: 9. The germline V gene encodes CDR1 MGHRA and CDR2 YSYEKL. The CDR3 spells CASSPLTGGAGKLFF. CDR3 DNA: TGCGCCAGCAGCCCCTTGACAGGGGGCGCGGGAAAACTGTTTTTT.

V is TRBV7-9 and J is TRBJ2-7; 7 bases align to TRBD1. J lost 4 bases, V lost 5 bases, and 5 bases had no gene match. The germline gives CDR1 SEHNR, CDR2 FQNEAQ (reference sequence). The CDR3 spans 13 residues. The CDR3 DNA is TGTGCCAGCAGCCCACAGGGGTTGTACGAGCAGTACTTC. Encoded protein: CASSPQGLYEQYF.

The DNA of the CDR3 is TGTGCCAGCAGCCGCCGGGACAACTACAATGAGCAGTTCTTC. This codes for CASSRRDNYNEQFF. This chain uses TRBV7-8 with TRBJ2-1; TRBD1 might be the D (6 bases). Trimming stripped 5 bases from V and 3 bases from J, with 11 bases between. The CDR3 length is 14 residues. CDR1 and CDR2 (germline): SGHVS, FQNEAQ.

The rearrangement uses TRBV30 and TRBJ2-7; possibly TRBD2 for D (6 bases). The germline V and J ends were trimmed by 4 bases and 3 bases, with 10 bases remaining between them. This CDR3 spans 12 amino acids. Germline V gene lookup returns CDR1 GTSNPN and CDR2 SVGIG (reference sequence). CDR3 nucleotides: TGTGCCTGGACGCGGGGAGACTACGAGCAGTACTTC. It translates to CAWTRGDYEQYF.

The V and J genes are TRBV19 and TRBJ1-1, with 7 nucleotides matching TRBD1. The CDR3 sequence is 17 residues long. V lost 4 bases to trimming and J lost 4 bases; unmatched junction nucleotides: 15. In germline, CDR1 is LNHDA, CDR2 SQIVND (reference sequence). CDR3 in amino acids: CASSKISFRQGPTEAFF. The CDR3 DNA is TGTGCCAGTAGTAAAATTTCCTTTAGACAGGGACCCACTGAAGCTTTCTTT.

The chain links TRBV27 to TRBJ2-7; 10 nucleotides align to TRBD2. Germline V gene sequence: CDR1 MNHEY, CDR2 SMNVEV (reference sequence). This CDR3 is built from 16 residues. The V gene end was trimmed by 5 bases and the J gene end by 1 base; junction bases not matched to a gene: 8. Written as DNA, the CDR3 is TGTGCCAGCAGTCCCCCAGGACTAGCGGAATCCTACGAGCAGTACTTC. It encodes CASSPPGLAESYEQYF.

The chain has TRBV9 and TRBJ2-1; D possibly corresponds to TRBD1 (5 bases). V lost 0 bases and J lost 7, with 14 bases in between. The CDR3 contains 15 residues. Germline V gene data show CDR1 as SGDLS and CDR2 as YYNGEE. The DNA for the CDR3 is TGTGCCAGCAGCGTAGGGACATTGGGTAATAATGAGCAGTTCTTC. This sequence encodes CASSVGTLGNNEQFF.

The chain has TRBV5-1 and TRBJ2-1; 13 positions agree with TRBD2. The trim removed 4 bases at V and 7 bases at J, leaving 8 bases unmatched. CDR1 and CDR2 (germline): SGHRS, YFSETQ. This CDR3 spans 16 amino acids. The CDR3 loop reads CASSPGLAGRENEQFF. CDR3 sequence (DNA): TGCGCCAGCAGCCCGGGACTAGCGGGACGAGAGAATGAGCAGTTCTTC.

This chain joins TRBV7-2 and TRBJ1-2; unclear D gene. This CDR3 region has 15 residues. The V and J ends lost 5 bases and 4 bases respectively, with 17 bases between them. The germline CDR1 and CDR2 sequences are SGHTA and FQGNSA. DNA of the CDR3: TGTGCCAGCAGCCCCCCGGAGAGAAGGCTCTATGGCTACACCTTC. Protein product: CASSPPERRLYGYTF.

The chain uses TRBV2 and TRBJ2-3; 9 positions match TRBD1. V shed 6 bases, J shed 0 bases, and the junction held 4 bases outside the gene matches. CDR1 and CDR2 (germline): SNHLY, FYNNEI. This CDR3 is built from 15 residues. The CDR3 DNA sequence: TGTGCCAGCAGCGGGGGACAGGGTAGCACAGATACGCAGTATTTT. Translating gives CASSGGQGSTDTQYF.

This rearrangement joins TRBV4-3 to TRBJ2-5; 9 nucleotides line up with TRBD1. Trimming took 0 bases from V and 4 from J; bases not matched to a gene: 9. Per the germline V gene, CDR1 is LGHNA and CDR2 is YSLEER. The CDR3 contains 17 residues. CDR3 DNA sequence: TGCGCCAGCAGCCAAGATATGCCTGGGACAGGGCTAGAGACCCAGTACTTC. Its protein product is CASSQDMPGTGLETQYF.